This TCR beta chain was captured in a study of cytomegalovirus exposure and HLA in healthy donors. Broader study findings: After further analysis at a later stage, 15,000 to 20,000 TCR beta sequences were associated with HLA alleles at 0.05 false discovery rate.

Per germline, CDR1 SGDLS and CDR2 YYNGEE. Trimming left V 0 bases short and J 4 bases short, with 14 bases between. The CDR3 has 15 residues. This clone turned up a few times. Its antigen is unidentified. PCR used 60 Vbeta primers and 13 Jbeta primers. Here immunoSEQ multiplex PCR was the method, and the copy in TCRdb shows in-frame clones only, minus some. This sample has roughly 150,000 clones; 65% to 85% occur once, and the top ten carry more than 6.5%. The sequencing input was PBMCs. The clonotype originates from a man aged 25 to 40 in good health and CMV-seronegative. The chain uses TRBV9 and TRBJ2-7, with D maybe TRBD1 (5 bases). CDR3 bases: TGTGCCAGCAGCGTAGGAGCAGGGTTGCAATACGAGCAGTACTTC. It encodes CASSVGAGLQYEQYF.